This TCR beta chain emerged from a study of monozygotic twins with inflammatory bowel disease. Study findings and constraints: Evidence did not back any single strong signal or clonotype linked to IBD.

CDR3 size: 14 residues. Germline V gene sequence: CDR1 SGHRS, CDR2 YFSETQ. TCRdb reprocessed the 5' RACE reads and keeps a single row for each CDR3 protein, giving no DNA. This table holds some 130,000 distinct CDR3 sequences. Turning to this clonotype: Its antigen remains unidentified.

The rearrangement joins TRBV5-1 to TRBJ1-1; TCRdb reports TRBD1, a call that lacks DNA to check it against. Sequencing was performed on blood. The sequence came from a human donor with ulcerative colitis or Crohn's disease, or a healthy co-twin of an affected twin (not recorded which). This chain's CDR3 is CASSTGQGDTEAFF.